This TCR beta chain was found in a study of metastatic and nonmetastatic thyroid tumors. TCRdb ran MiXCR on the PCR reads. The sample yields about 26,000 clones, about 15% seen once. All patients were untreated before thyroid surgery. Trimming removed 1 base from V and 2 bases from J, with 12 bases in between. CDR1 DFQATT and CDR2 SNEGSKA come from the germline V gene (reference sequence). The length of the CDR3 is 14 residues. The V gene is TRBV20-1, the J gene TRBJ2-7, with D possibly TRBD2 on 5 matching bases. This clonotype was sampled from a female donor with papillary thyroid cancer or a benign thyroid nodule (not recorded which). Some clones in this sample may be carry-over from other donors' samples. The sample was blood. The CDR3, as DNA: TGCAGTGCTAGAGGAGGGAGAAGCCCCTACGAGCAGTACTTC. Its protein is CSARGGRSPYEQYF.